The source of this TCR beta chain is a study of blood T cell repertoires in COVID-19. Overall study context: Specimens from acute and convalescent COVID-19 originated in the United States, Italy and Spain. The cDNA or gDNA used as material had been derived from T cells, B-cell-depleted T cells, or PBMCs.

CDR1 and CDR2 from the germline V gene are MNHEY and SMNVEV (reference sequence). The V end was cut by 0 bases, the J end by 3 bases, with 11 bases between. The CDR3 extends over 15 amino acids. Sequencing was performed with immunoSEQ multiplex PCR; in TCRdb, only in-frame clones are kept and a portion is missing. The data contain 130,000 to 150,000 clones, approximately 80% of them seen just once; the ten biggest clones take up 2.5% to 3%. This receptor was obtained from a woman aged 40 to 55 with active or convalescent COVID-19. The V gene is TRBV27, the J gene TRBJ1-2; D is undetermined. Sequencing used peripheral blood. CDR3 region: CASSLSGQPHYGYTF. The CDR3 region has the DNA TGTGCCAGCAGTTTATCTGGGCAGCCTCACTATGGCTACACCTTC.